The rows below give T cell receptor beta chains drawn from one sample of a study of T cell repertoires in cytomegalovirus infection. TCRdb passed the reads through MiXCR, listing each CDR3 protein once. Of fewer than 700,000 distinct CDR3 sequences listed, more than 20% are singletons. The sample comprised CD8+ T cells from PBMCs. These receptors were collected from a human donor in good health (CMV status not recorded). Some clones in this sample may be carry-over from other donors' samples. Both conserved end residues are part of each CDR3. Fields, in order: J gene, V gene, CDR3 protein.

TRBJ2-5	TRBV6-2/TRBV6-3	CASNLGGLEETQYF
TRBJ1-2	TRBV29-1	CSAEGRYYGYTF
TRBJ2-2	TRBV20-1	CSARETGSTGELFF
TRBJ2-2	TRBV29-1	CSGRENGELFF
TRBJ2-1	TRBV6-6	CASSNAGGAYNEQFF
TRBJ2-1	TRBV25-1	CASSEWGTNNEQFF
TRBJ2-1	TRBV12-3/TRBV12-4	CASSSPASGGGNEQFF
TRBJ2-1	TRBV29-1	CSVEVQGNEQFF
TRBJ2-1	TRBV6-2/TRBV6-3	CASSYSSRGPFF
TRBJ2-5	TRBV7-6	CASSRTWTGNQETQYF
TRBJ2-3	TRBV6-4	CASSDTRGRTDTQYF
TRBJ2-2	TRBV7-9	CASSWRRGTGELFF
TRBJ2-1	TRBV6-2/TRBV6-3	CASIAGGLIRNEQFF
TRBJ2-1	TRBV29-1	CSGWTGGLNEQFF
TRBJ2-7	TRBV7-6	CASSLEGTVDPYEQYF
TRBJ2-3	TRBV7-3	CASSLKGGRTDTQYF
TRBJ1-3	TRBV7-6	CALVVSGTIYF
TRBJ1-5	TRBV20-1	CSAVKQGTSQPQHF
TRBJ2-5	TRBV10-3	CAISNLVGQNQETQYF
TRBJ2-7	TRBV13	CASSLSRREQYF
TRBJ2-3	TRBV14	CASSQPAGTSTLLNTQYF
TRBJ2-3	TRBV7-4	CASSPPQGSSTDTQYF
TRBJ2-1	TRBV5-1	CASSLEKPYNEQFF
TRBJ2-1	TRBV14	CASSQDRRTVYNEQFF
TRBJ2-3	TRBV6-1	CASLERDLTDTQYF
TRBJ1-2	TRBV12-3/TRBV12-4	CASTPDRDLGYTF
TRBJ1-1	TRBV5-1	CASSWTGSGGTEAFF
TRBJ2-1	TRBV25-1	CASSESAGTSGYNEQFF
TRBJ2-4	TRBV28	CASRGRQGAQNIQYF
TRBJ1-5	TRBV24-1	CATSPTGGQPQHF
TRBJ2-6	TRBV10-3	CAISDPGSGANVLTF
TRBJ1-5	TRBV7-8	CASSLVWGQLNQPQHF
TRBJ2-1	TRBV4-1	CASRQTRGGEYNEQFF
TRBJ2-1	TRBV7-6	CASSLVQRLTPHNEQFF
TRBJ2-5	TRBV20-1	CSARDRGLAVQETQYF
TRBJ2-1	TRBV28	CASSPTSGGLKEQFF
TRBJ2-2	TRBV29-1	CSVEKPQGSPTPGELFF
TRBJ2-7	TRBV12-3/TRBV12-4	CASSFHQSYEQYF
TRBJ2-5	TRBV20-1	CSASLLAGDLGETQYF
TRBJ1-1	TRBV6-2/TRBV6-3	CASSWDINTEAFF
TRBJ1-3	TRBV12-3/TRBV12-4	CASSQTLTGNTIYF
TRBJ2-1	TRBV7-9	CASSLPGTSGGIEQFF
TRBJ2-3	TRBV7-2	CASSPHWRGVTDTQYF
TRBJ1-2	TRBV5-6	CASSARGQPGGYTF
TRBJ2-1	TRBV7-9	CASRGGDRSSYNEQFF
TRBJ1-1	TRBV7-6	CASSLYPGKAPEAFF
TRBJ2-1	TRBV7-4	CASSPSVGYNEQFF
TRBJ2-3	TRBV7-6	CVSSLARPPTDTQYF
TRBJ2-3	TRBV20-1	CSASGAGDTDTQYF
TRBJ2-7	TRBV7-9	CASSPQGAGNEQYF
TRBJ2-1	TRBV25-1	CASSGDKQRYNEQFF
TRBJ1-2	TRBV6-2/TRBV6-3	CASGHYTF
TRBJ1-1	TRBV20-1	CSESPPVDRPNTEAFF
TRBJ2-4	TRBV7-2	CASSLVLRTKNIQYF
TRBJ1-2	TRBV29-1	CSALDGARGYTF
TRBJ1-2	TRBV6-2/TRBV6-3	CASKKGAGGTYGYTF
TRBJ2-4	TRBV6-1	CASSDGPIQYF
TRBJ1-2	TRBV7-9	CASSLAGPRDNGYTF